The T cell receptor (beta chain) described here comes from a study of cytomegalovirus exposure and HLA in healthy donors. PCR was performed using 60 Vbeta and 13 Jbeta primers. The repertoire was sequenced with immunoSEQ multiplex PCR; TCRdb's copy has only in-frame clones and lacks some. The sample yields 200,000 to 250,000 clones, 75% to 90% seen once. Study-wide results and limits: Later analysis demonstrated an association between a missense DCLRE1C variant and TCR beta V- and J-gene trimming. Some highly shared sequence variants likely arose as a pipeline artifact.

To note about this clone: Its antigen is unknown.

Sequenced material: PBMCs. This clonotype was sampled from a woman aged 18 to 35 in good health and CMV-seronegative.

CDR3 amino acids: CASSPGRAYEQYF. The CDR3 DNA reads as TGTGCCAGCAGCCCCGGGAGGGCCTACGAGCAGTACTTC. The V gene is TRBV9, the J gene TRBJ2-7; 8 nucleotides align to TRBD2. This CDR3 contains 13 residues. Germline V gives CDR1 SGDLS, CDR2 YYNGEE. The junction had 2 bases not matched to a gene; V was cut back by 4 bases and J by 2 bases.